A selection of T cell receptor beta chains follows, all from one sample in a study of glioma-infiltrating T cells after dendritic cell vaccination. Only in-frame clones appear in the TCRdb table, and some are missing; sequencing was by immunoSEQ multiplex PCR. The repertoire has over 55,000 clones, about 86% of them found once; the top ten carry more than 15%. Sequenced here: blood, sampled after dendritic cell vaccination. These receptors all stem from a human donor with glioblastoma. Each CDR3 is given with its conserved first and last residue. A D gene is named only where the DNA matches it firmly. For some rows the clone size is stated as once, few or many, or as a class when expanded; others skip it.

abundance	v_gene	j_gene	d_gene	CDR3aa	CDR3nt
NA	TRBV19	TRBJ1-2	TRBD1	CASSIGADRGGGYTF	TGTGCCAGTAGTATTGGGGCCGACAGGGGTGGGGGCTACACCTTC
few	TRBV6-5	TRBJ1-6	TRBD1	CASQGENHNSPLHF	TGTGCCTCCCAGGGGGAGAACCATAATTCACCCCTCCACTTT
NA	TRBV5-1	TRBJ2-2	TRBD2	CASSRLAGADTGELFF	TGCGCCAGCAGCCGCCTAGCGGGGGCCGACACCGGGGAGCTGTTTTTT
few	TRBV5-5	TRBJ2-7	NA	CASSALRLGTYEQYF	TGTGCCAGCAGCGCCCTGAGGCTTGGTACCTACGAGCAGTACTTC
NA	TRBV7-2	TRBJ1-5	TRBD1	CASSWKTGGNQPQHF	TGTGCCAGCAGCTGGAAGACAGGGGGAAATCAGCCCCAGCATTTT
few	TRBV4-2	TRBJ1-3	TRBD1	CASSEGQGDSGNTIYF	TGTGCCAGCAGCGAAGGACAGGGTGACTCTGGAAACACCATATATTTT
NA	TRBV30	TRBJ1-1	NA	CAWRGQFMNTEAFF	TGTGCCTGGAGGGGGCAGTTCATGAACACTGAAGCTTTCTTT
NA	TRBV19	TRBJ2-1	TRBD2	CASSIQTTSDEQFF	TGTGCCAGTAGTATCCAAACGACTAGCGATGAGCAGTTCTTC
NA	TRBV27	TRBJ2-3	TRBD1	CASSLLRQGAISDTQYF	TGTGCCAGCAGCCTACTCCGACAGGGGGCGATTTCAGATACGCAGTATTTT
NA	TRBV6-1	TRBJ2-7	TRBD1	CAAGGRGPYEQYF	TGTGCCGCCGGGGGCAGGGGGCCCTACGAGCAGTACTTC
few	TRBV6-5	TRBJ1-3	TRBD1	CATIGQGASGNTIYF	TGTGCCACCATAGGACAGGGAGCCTCTGGAAACACCATATATTTT
NA	TRBV2	TRBJ2-3	NA	CASPGADTQYF	TGTGCCAGCCCAGGTGCAGATACGCAGTATTTT
NA	TRBV7-3	TRBJ1-1	NA	CASSPGPNTEAFF	TGTGCCAGCAGCCCCGGTCCTAACACTGAAGCTTTCTTT